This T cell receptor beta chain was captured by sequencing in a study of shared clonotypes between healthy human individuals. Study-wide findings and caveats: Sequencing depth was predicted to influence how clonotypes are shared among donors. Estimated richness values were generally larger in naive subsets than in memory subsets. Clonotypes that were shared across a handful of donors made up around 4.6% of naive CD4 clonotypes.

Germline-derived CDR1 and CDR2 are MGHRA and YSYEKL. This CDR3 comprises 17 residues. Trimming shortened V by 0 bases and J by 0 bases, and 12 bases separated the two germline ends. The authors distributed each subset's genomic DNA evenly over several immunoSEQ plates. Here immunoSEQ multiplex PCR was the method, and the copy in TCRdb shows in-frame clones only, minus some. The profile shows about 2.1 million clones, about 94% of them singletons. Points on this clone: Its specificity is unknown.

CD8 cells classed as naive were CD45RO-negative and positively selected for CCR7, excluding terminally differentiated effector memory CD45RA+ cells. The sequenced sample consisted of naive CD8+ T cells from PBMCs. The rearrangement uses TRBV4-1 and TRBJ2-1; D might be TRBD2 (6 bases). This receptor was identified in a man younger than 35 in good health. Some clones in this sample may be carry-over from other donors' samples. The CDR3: CASSQDGLGGSYNEQFF. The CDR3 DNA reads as TGCGCCAGCAGCCAAGACGGGCTGGGAGGCTCCTACAATGAGCAGTTCTTC.